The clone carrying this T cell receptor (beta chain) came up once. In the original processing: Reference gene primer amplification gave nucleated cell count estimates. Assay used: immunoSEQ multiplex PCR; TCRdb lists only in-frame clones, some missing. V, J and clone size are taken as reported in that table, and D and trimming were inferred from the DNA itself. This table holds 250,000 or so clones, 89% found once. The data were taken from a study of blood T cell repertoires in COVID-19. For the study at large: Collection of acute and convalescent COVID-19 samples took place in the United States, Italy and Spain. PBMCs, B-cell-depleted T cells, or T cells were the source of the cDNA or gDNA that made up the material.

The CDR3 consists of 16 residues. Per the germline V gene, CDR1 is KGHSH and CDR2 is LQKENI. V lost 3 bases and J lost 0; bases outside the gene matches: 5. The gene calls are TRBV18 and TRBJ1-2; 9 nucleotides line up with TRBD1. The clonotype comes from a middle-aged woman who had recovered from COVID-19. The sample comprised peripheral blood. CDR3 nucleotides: TGTGCCAGCTCACCCCGGACAGGGGAATCTAACTATGGCTACACCTTC. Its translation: CASSPRTGESNYGYTF.